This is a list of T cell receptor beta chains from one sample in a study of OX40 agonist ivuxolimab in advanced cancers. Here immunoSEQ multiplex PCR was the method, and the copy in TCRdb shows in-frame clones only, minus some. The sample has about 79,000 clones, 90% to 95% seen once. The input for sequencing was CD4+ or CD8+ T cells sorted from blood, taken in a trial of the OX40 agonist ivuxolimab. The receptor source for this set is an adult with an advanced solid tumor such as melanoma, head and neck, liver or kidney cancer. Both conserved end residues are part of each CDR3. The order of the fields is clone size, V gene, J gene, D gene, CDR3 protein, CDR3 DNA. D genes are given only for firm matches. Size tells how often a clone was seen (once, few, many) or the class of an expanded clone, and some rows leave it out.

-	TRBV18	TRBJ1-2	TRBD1	CASSDDRGLNLHLRYGYTF	TGTGCCAGCTCAGATGACAGGGGGTTAAACCTACACCTCCGTTATGGCTACACCTTC
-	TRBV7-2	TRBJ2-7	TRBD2	CASSLDSGRAVDYEQYF	TGTGCCAGCAGCTTAGATAGCGGGAGGGCGGTGGACTACGAGCAGTACTTC
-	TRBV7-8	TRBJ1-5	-	CASSLNGFNQPQHF	TGTGCCAGCAGCTTAAACGGTTTCAATCAGCCCCAGCATTTT
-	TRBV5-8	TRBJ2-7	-	CASSLGGFYEQYF	TGTGCCAGCAGCTTGGGGGGTTTCTACGAGCAGTACTTC
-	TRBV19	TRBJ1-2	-	CASSSTGVKRDYGYTF	TGTGCCAGTAGTAGCACGGGAGTCAAACGGGACTATGGCTACACCTTC
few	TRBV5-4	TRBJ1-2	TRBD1	CASSFLTGTDGYTF	TGTGCCAGCAGCTTCCTGACAGGGACGGATGGCTACACCTTC
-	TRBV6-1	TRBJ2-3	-	CASRLGDTQYF	TGTGCCAGCAGGTTAGGTGATACGCAGTATTTT
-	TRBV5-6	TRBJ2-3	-	CASSLAESPWDTQYF	TGTGCCAGCAGCTTGGCCGAGTCCCCGTGGGATACGCAGTATTTT
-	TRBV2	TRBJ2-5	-	CASSGIRELETQYF	TGTGCCAGCAGTGGCATCAGGGAACTGGAGACCCAGTACTTC
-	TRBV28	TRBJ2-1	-	CASSLADGEQFF	TGTGCCAGCAGTTTGGCCGACGGTGAGCAGTTCTTC
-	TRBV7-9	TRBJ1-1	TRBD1	CASSPVEQGAGAFF	TGTGCCAGCAGCCCCGTCGAGCAGGGGGCAGGAGCTTTCTTT
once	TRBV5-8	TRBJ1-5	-	CASSLSGGRGEPQHF	TGTGCCAGCAGCCTCTCGGGGGGCCGTGGAGAGCCCCAGCATTTT
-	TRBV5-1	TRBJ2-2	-	CASSPYQGELFF	TGCGCCAGCAGCCCTTACCAGGGGGAGCTGTTTTTT
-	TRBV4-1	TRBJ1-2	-	CASSQVGELNYGYTF	TGCGCCAGCAGCCAAGTTGGCGAATTAAACTATGGCTACACCTTC
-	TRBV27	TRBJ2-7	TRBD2	CASIGRAEQYF	TGTGCCAGCATTGGGAGGGCCGAGCAGTACTTC
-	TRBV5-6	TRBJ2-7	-	CASSLFGSPYEQYF	TGTGCCAGCAGCTTGTTCGGCAGCCCCTACGAGCAGTACTTC
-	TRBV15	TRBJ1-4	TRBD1	CATSRDRGTGIEKLFF	TGTGCCACCAGCAGAGATAGGGGGACAGGGATTGAAAAACTGTTTTTT
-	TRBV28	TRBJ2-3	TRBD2	CASRIRTSGGTDTQYF	TGTGCCAGCAGAATCCGGACTAGCGGGGGCACAGATACGCAGTATTTT
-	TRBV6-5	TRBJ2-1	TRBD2	CASSFLAGSLYNEQFF	TGTGCCAGCAGTTTTCTAGCGGGGAGCCTTTACAATGAGCAGTTCTTC
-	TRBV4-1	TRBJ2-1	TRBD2	CASSQEGGLPFYNEQFF	TGCGCCAGCAGCCAAGAGGGGGGACTACCTTTCTACAATGAGCAGTTCTTC